A selection of T cell receptor beta chains follows, all from one sample in a study of blood T cells in healthy people across ages. A single record per CDR3 protein comes from TCRdb applying MiXCR to the 5' RACE reads. The repertoire has around 800,000 distinct CDR3 sequences, around half of them found once; the top ten carry about 42%. Sequenced: blood. The origin of the receptors is an elderly man in good health. CDR3s leave out the opening cysteine and the closing phenylalanine or tryptophan. D genes are given only for firm matches.

- | TRBJ2-4 | TRBV13 | ASSTPLSRLGKNIQY
TRBD1 | TRBJ2-7 | TRBV6-2/TRBV6-3 | ATRRGQAYEQY
TRBD1 | TRBJ1-2 | TRBV6-5 | ASSIRQGTTYGYT
- | TRBJ2-5 | TRBV12-3/TRBV12-4 | AGSWGSQETQY
TRBD2 | TRBJ2-5 | TRBV14 | ASRQAGGGQRQY
- | TRBJ2-7 | TRBV29-1 | SVVTQGGGSYEQY
TRBD1 | TRBJ2-2 | TRBV5-6 | ASLGQGYTGELF
- | TRBJ2-7 | TRBV12-3/TRBV12-4 | ASSSLRDTLYEQY
- | TRBJ2-4 | TRBV2 | ASSEGNIQY
- | TRBJ1-2 | TRBV10-3 | AISGRDDSSGYT
- | TRBJ1-2 | TRBV7-2 | ASSLEGSGTYGYT
- | TRBJ2-3 | TRBV15 | ATSRAGNYGYAY
- | TRBJ1-1 | TRBV3-1 | ASSQVRDTEAF
TRBD2 | TRBJ2-7 | TRBV5-4 | ASSSWTSGGEQY
TRBD2 | TRBJ2-3 | TRBV18 | ASSPPSGNRYAY
- | TRBJ2-7 | TRBV5-1 | ASSSGPTSAYEQY
- | TRBJ2-7 | TRBV6-1 | ASSEGALGAYEQY
- | TRBJ2-1 | TRBV11-1 | ASSPWSGANEQF
TRBD1 | TRBJ1-4 | TRBV7-9 | ASSADRGIGKLF
TRBD1 | TRBJ2-3 | TRBV9 | ASSVGQVTDTQY
TRBD1 | TRBJ2-7 | TRBV24-1 | ATSDPGQKSNEQY
- | TRBJ1-2 | TRBV12-3/TRBV12-4 | ASSFARNYGYT
TRBD1 | TRBJ1-2 | TRBV18 | ASSWDSSNYGYT
TRBD1 | TRBJ2-4 | TRBV4-2 | ASSQDWGQKNIQY
- | TRBJ2-5 | TRBV7-9 | ASSSDSQMGETQY
- | TRBJ1-2 | TRBV3-1 | ASSQDLGYGYT
- | - | TRBV6-1 | ASRWDSYNEQY
- | TRBJ2-7 | TRBV25-1 | ASSEDRGGEQY
TRBD2 | TRBJ2-7 | TRBV5-1 | ASSETSGIRAYEQY
- | TRBJ2-5 | TRBV20-1 | SARGPGEGGKTQY
- | - | TRBV28 | ASSTLGSFHEQY
TRBD1 | TRBJ2-4 | TRBV7-2 | ASSLVSEGQGRNIQY
TRBD1 | TRBJ1-5 | TRBV20-1 | SARVLTGDQPQH
- | TRBJ2-7 | TRBV28 | ASSYTWNEQY
- | TRBJ2-5 | TRBV6-1 | ASTARPDFGQY
- | TRBJ2-1 | TRBV7-9 | ASSPGVGGSGWNEQF
TRBD1 | TRBJ1-4 | TRBV15 | ATSNPLGGGEKLF
- | TRBJ1-1 | TRBV6-5 | ASSGGGDTEAF
- | TRBJ1-2 | TRBV6-5 | ASRLGPNIDGYT
TRBD1 | TRBJ2-3 | TRBV5-6 | ASSVDRVTDTQY
TRBD1 | - | TRBV20-1 | SANRGPKINEQY
- | TRBJ2-3 | TRBV3-1 | ASSQDPVPTDTQY
TRBD2 | TRBJ2-3 | TRBV24-1 | ATSDAGLAGSTDTQY
TRBD1 | TRBJ2-1 | TRBV29-1 | SVEGRGQGLNEQF
TRBD2 | TRBJ2-7 | TRBV28 | ASSLGLAGPPGEQY
- | TRBJ1-1 | TRBV7-6 | ASSEGGWNTEAF
- | TRBJ2-1 | TRBV6-6 | ASTPIKGGAWNEQF
- | TRBJ2-7 | TRBV4-1 | ASSQVGTSSGSYEQY
- | TRBJ2-5 | TRBV11-1 | ASSRRPNIQETQY
- | TRBJ2-7 | TRBV11-2 | ASSLALAIEVHEQY
- | TRBJ1-1 | TRBV29-1 | SVEGRARTEAF
TRBD1 | TRBJ1-2 | TRBV10-3 | ALSEGQGRGYT
TRBD2 | - | TRBV6-2/TRBV6-3 | ASSYATSGSGTTEQY
- | TRBJ1-1 | TRBV20-1 | SARRQGRDDTEAF
- | TRBJ2-1 | TRBV24-1 | ATSDSTTRGYYNEQF
TRBD1 | TRBJ1-4 | TRBV20-1 | SADRGGGSNEKLF
- | - | TRBV29-1 | SVEDKGRGAF
TRBD2 | - | TRBV7-8 | ASSLVPGLAGYEQY
- | - | TRBV20-1 | SASTWGVKGETQY